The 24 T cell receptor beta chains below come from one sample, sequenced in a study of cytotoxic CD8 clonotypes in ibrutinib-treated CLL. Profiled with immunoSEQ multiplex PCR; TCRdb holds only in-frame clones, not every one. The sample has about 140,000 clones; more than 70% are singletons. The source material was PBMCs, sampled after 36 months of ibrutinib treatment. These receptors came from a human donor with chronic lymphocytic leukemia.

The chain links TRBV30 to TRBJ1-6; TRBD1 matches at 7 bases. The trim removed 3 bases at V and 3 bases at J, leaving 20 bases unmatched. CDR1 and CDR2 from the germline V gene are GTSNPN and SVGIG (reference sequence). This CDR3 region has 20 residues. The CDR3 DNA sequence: TGTGCCTGGAGGCACCGGACAGGCAAAACCTTTAGAAACTATAATTCACCCCTCCACTTT. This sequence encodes CAWRHRTGKTFRNYNSPLHF.

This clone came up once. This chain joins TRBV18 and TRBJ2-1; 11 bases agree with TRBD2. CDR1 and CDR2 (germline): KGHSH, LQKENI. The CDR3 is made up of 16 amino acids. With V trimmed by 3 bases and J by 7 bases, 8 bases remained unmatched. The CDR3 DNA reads TGTGCCAGCTCACCTTATAGCGGGAGGGCAAATAATGAGCAGTTCTTC. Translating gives CASSPYSGRANNEQFF.

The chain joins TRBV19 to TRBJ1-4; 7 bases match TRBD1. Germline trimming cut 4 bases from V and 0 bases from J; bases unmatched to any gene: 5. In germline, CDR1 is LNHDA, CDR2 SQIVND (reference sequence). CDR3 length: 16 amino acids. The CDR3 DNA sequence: TGTGCCAGTAGTACAGACGGGACAGCAACTAATGAAAAACTGTTTTTT. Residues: CASSTDGTATNEKLFF. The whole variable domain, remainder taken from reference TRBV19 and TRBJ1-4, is DGGITQSPKYLFRKEGQNVTLSCEQNLNHDAMYWYRQDPGQGLRLIYYSQIVNDFQKGDIAEGYSVSREKKESFPLTVTSAQKNPTAFYLCASSTDGTATNEKLFFGSGTQLSVL.

The DNA for the CDR3 is TGTGCCATCAGTGGACAGGGAAACTATGGCTACACCTTC. Protein sequence: CAISGQGNYGYTF. The rearrangement joins TRBV10-3 to TRBJ1-2, with 7 bases lining up with TRBD1. Per germline, CDR1 ENHRY and CDR2 SYGVKD. V lost 4 bases, J lost 2 bases, and 1 base stayed unmatched. The CDR3 extends over 13 amino acids.

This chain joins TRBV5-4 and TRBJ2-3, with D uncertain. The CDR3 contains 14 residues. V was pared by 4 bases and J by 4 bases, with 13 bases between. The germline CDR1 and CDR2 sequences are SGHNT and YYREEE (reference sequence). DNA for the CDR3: TGTGCCAGCAGCAAGGGCGCCAGGTCAGATACGCAGTATTTT. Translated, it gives CASSKGARSDTQYF.

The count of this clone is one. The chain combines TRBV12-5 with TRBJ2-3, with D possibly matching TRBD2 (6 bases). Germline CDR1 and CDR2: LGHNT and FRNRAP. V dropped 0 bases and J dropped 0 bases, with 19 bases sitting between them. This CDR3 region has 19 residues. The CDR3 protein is CASGLVRGNTYSSTDTQYF. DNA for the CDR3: TGTGCTAGTGGTTTGGTACGGGGGAACACTTATTCTAGCACAGATACGCAGTATTTT. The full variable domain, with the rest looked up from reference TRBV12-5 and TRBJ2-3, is DARVTQTPRHKVTEMGQEVTMRCQPILGHNTVFWYRQTMMQGLELLAYFRNRAPLDDSGMPKDRFSAEMPDATLATLKIQPSEPRDSAVYFCASGLVRGNTYSSTDTQYFGPGTRLTVL.

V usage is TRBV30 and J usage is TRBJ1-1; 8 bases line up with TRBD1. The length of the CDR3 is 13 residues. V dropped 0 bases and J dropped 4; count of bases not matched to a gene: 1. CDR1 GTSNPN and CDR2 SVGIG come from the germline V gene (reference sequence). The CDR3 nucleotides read TGTGCCTGGAGTGTGGACAGGGTCACTGAAGCTTTCTTT. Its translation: CAWSVDRVTEAFF.

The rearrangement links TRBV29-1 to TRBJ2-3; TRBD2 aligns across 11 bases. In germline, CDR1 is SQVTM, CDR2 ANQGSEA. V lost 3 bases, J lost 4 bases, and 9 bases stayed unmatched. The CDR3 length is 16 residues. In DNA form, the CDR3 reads TGCAGCGTTGAGGTAGCGGGAGGGGTTCGGGCAGATACGCAGTATTTT. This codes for CSVEVAGGVRADTQYF.

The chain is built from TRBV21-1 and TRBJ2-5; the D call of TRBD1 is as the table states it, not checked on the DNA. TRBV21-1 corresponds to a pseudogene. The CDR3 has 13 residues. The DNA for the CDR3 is TGTGCCAGCAGCAAAGTGGCAGAAGAGACCCAGTACTTC. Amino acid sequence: CASSKVAEETQYF.

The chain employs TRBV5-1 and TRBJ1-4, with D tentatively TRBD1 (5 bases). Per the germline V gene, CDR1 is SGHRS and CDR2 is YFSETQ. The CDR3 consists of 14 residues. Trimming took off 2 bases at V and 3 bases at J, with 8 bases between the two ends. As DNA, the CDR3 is TGCGCCAGCAGCTTCGGGGGAGCTAATGAAAAACTGTTTTTT. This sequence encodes CASSFGGANEKLFF.

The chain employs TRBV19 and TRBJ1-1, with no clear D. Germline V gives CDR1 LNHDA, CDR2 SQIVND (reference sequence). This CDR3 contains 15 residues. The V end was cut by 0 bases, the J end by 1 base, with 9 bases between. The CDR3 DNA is TGTGCCAGTAGTATAGAAGCCGGAGCGAACACTGAAGCTTTCTTT. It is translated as CASSIEAGANTEAFF.

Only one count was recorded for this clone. Here the CDR3 DNA reads TGTGCCAGTAGTATCGGACAGGGTGGCTATGGCTACACCTTC. Protein sequence: CASSIGQGGYGYTF. The rearrangement joins TRBV19 to TRBJ1-2; 8 positions match TRBD1. CDR3 length equals 14 residues. In germline, CDR1 is LNHDA, CDR2 SQIVND (reference sequence). V was pared by 3 bases and J by 4 bases, with 4 bases of the junction left unmatched.

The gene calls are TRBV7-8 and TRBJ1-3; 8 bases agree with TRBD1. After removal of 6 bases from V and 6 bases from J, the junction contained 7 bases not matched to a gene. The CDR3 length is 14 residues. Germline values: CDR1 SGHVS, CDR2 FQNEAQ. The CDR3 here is CASRDGQGKNTIYF. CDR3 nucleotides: TGTGCCAGCAGAGATGGACAGGGTAAAAACACCATATATTTT.

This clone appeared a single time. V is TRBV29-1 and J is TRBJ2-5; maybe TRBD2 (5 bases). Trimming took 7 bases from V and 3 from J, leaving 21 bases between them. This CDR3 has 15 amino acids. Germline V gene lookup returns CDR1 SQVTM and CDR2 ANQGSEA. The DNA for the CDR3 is TGCAGCGCTGGGGATGGACGGGGAGAGGAAGAGACCCAGTACTTC. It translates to CSAGDGRGEEETQYF.

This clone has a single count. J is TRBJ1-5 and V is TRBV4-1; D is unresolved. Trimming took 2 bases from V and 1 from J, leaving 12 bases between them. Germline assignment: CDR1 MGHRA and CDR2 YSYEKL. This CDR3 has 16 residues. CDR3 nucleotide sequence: TGCGCCAGCAGCCAACCACCACGGGGAAGCAATCAGCCCCAGCATTTT. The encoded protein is CASSQPPRGSNQPQHF.

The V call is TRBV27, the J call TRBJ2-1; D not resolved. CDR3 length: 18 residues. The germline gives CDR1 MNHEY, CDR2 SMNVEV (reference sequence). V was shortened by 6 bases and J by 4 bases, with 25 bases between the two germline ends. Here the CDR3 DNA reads TGTGCCAGCAGCCCACCGGCGGTAGGAAAAACCCCTTACAATGAGCAGTTCTTC. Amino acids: CASSPPAVGKTPYNEQFF.

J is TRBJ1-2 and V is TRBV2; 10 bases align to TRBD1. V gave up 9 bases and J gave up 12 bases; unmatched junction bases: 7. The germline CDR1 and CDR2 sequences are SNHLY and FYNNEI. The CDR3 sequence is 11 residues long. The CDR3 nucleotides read TGTGCCAGTACTGGGACAGGGGCTGACACCTTC. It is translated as CASTGTGADTF.

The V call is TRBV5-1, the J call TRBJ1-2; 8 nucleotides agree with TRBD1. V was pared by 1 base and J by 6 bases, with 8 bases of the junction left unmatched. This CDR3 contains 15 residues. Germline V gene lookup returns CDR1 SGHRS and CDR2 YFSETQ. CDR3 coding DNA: TGCGCCAGCAGCTTGTACCAGGGGGCTCCTAATGGCTACACCTTC. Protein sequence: CASSLYQGAPNGYTF.

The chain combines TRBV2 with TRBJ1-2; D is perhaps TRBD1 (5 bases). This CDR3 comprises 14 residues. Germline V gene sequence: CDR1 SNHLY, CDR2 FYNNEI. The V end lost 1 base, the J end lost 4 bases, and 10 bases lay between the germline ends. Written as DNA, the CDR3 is TGTGCCAGCAGTGAAGGACAGACGTCCTATGGCTACACCTTC. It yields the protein CASSEGQTSYGYTF.

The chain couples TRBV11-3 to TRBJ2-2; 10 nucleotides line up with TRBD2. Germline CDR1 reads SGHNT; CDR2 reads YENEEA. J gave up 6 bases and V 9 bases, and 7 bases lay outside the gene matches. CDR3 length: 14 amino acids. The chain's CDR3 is CASRAGGPPGELFF. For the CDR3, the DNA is TGTGCCAGTAGAGCGGGAGGGCCCCCCGGGGAGCTGTTTTTT.

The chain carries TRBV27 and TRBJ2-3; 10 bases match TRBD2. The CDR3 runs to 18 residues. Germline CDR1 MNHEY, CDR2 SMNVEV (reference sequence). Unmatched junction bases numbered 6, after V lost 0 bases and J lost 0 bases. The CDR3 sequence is CASSLSLAGASSTDTQYF. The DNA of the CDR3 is TGTGCCAGCAGTTTATCCCTAGCGGGAGCCTCTAGCACAGATACGCAGTATTTT.

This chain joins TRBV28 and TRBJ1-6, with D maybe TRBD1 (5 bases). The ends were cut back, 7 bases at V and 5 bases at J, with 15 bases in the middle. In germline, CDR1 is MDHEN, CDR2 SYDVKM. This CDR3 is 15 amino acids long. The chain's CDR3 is CASTGGGWHNSPLHF. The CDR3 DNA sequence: TGTGCCAGCACCGGGGGGGGGTGGCATAATTCACCCCTCCACTTT.

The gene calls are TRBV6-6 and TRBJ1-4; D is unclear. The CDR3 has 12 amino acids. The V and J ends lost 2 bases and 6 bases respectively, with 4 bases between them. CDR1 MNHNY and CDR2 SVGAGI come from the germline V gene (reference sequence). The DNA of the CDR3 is TGTGCCAGCAGTTACACGGATGAAAAACTGTTTTTT. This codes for CASSYTDEKLFF.

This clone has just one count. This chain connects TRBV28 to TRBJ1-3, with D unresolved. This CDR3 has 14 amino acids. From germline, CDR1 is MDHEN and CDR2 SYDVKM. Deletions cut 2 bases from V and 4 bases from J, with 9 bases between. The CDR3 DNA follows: TGTGCCAGCAGTTTAGGTTATCTGGGAAACACCATATATTTT. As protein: CASSLGYLGNTIYF.